This TCR beta chain was identified in a study of T cells in localized non-small cell lung cancer. Turning to this clone: Its antigen is unknown.

This table comes from immunoSEQ multiplex PCR, and its TCRdb copy is limited to in-frame clones, with some not included. Seen here are about 21,000 clones, 70% to 90% observed once, and the top ten hold 6% to 8.5%. Study-wide points: Highest T cell clonality was seen in uninvolved adjacent lung, surpassing that measured in tumor. Adjacent lung was found to contain a median roughly 50 of the top 100 tumor clones.

This CDR3 has 13 amino acids. The V gene's germline CDR1 is MRHNA and CDR2 SNTAGT. The germline V and J ends were trimmed by 5 bases and 4 bases, with 9 bases remaining between them. The sample here was peripheral blood, taken before any cancer treatment. The chain combines TRBV6-4 with TRBJ1-5, with TRBD1 as a possible D gene (5 bases). This TCR was sampled from a male donor aged 60 or over with stage I squamous cell lung carcinoma. The CDR3 protein is CASSPGANQPQHF. CDR3 coding DNA: TGTGCCAGCAGTCCCGGGGCGAATCAGCCCCAGCATTTT.